The 12 T cell receptor beta chains given below trace back to one sample, sequenced in a study of T cells in Graves' hyperthyroidism and ophthalmopathy. RNA transcripts yielded amplified TCR beta CDR3 regions. First-round RT-PCR of the TCR CDR3 relied on the HTBI primer set. TCRdb reanalysed the multiplex PCR reads using MiXCR and keeps one entry per CDR3 protein. The sample contains about 480,000 distinct CDR3 sequences, under 25% of which appear only once. Sequencing used blood. Every receptor here comes from a woman in her 70s with Graves' ophthalmopathy.

This clonotype showed up just a few times. This chain links TRBV28 with TRBJ1-1, with 7 bases aligning to TRBD1. CDR1 is MDHEN, CDR2 SYDVKM, per germline. The CDR3 has 14 residues. V dropped 4 bases and J dropped 4; count of bases not matched to a gene: 6. The CDR3 protein is CASSSGGEGTEAFF. The CDR3 bases are TGTGCCAGCAGTTCAGGGGGGGAGGGCACTGAAGCTTTCTTT.

The rearrangement links TRBV20-1 to TRBJ2-5; maybe TRBD1 (5 bases). The germline gives CDR1 DFQATT, CDR2 SNEGSKA (reference sequence). The CDR3 is 12 amino acids. The ends were cut back, 5 bases at V and 5 bases at J, with 12 bases in the middle. CDR3 residues: CSAGARVETQYF. The CDR3 coding sequence is TGCAGTGCTGGGGCCAGGGTGGAGACCCAGTACTTC.

The CDR3 nucleotides are TGCAGTGCTAGTAATCCGACAGTGGGCCGGTATAGCAATCAGCCCCAGCATTTT. This sequence encodes CSASNPTVGRYSNQPQHF. The rearrangement joins TRBV20-1 to TRBJ1-5, with D possibly TRBD1 on 5 matching bases. Trimming removed 3 bases at V and 0 bases at J, with 21 bases between. Germline CDR1 and CDR2: DFQATT and SNEGSKA (reference sequence). The length of the CDR3 is 18 residues.

The gene calls are TRBV12-3 or TRBV12-4 and TRBJ2-4; 9 positions agree with TRBD1. The length of the CDR3 is 18 residues. V lost 6 bases, J lost 0 bases, and 12 bases stayed unmatched. Here the CDR3 reads CASRPGTGPPRAKNIQYF. CDR3 coding DNA: TGTGCCAGCAGACCCGGGACAGGGCCACCCAGAGCCAAAAACATTCAGTACTTC.

This chain uses TRBV19 with TRBJ2-7, with D perhaps matching TRBD1 (6 bases). V was clipped by 4 bases and J by 0 bases, with 13 bases between them. CDR3 length: 15 amino acids. The germline gives CDR1 LNHDA, CDR2 SQIVND (reference sequence). CDR3 residues: CASSTLQGYSYEQYF. The CDR3 nucleotides are TGTGCCAGTAGTACCTTACAGGGCTACTCCTACGAGCAGTACTTC.

The rearrangement uses TRBV27 and TRBJ1-2; D is perhaps TRBD1 (6 bases). CDR3 size: 14 residues. Germline V CDR1 and CDR2: MNHEY, SMNVEV (reference sequence). V was pared by 4 bases and J by 6 bases, with 15 bases between. The CDR3 DNA reads TGTGCCAGCAGTTCGACAGGAGGTCTTAATGGCTACACCTTC. Translating gives CASSSTGGLNGYTF.

The chain has TRBV6-6 and TRBJ2-2; no reliable D call. V was trimmed by 0 bases and J by 4 bases, leaving 6 bases between them. CDR1 is MNHNY, CDR2 SVGAGI, per germline (reference sequence). There are 14 residues in the CDR3. The CDR3 reads CASSYSLGTGELFF. Here the CDR3 DNA reads TGTGCCAGCAGTTACTCCTTGGGCACCGGGGAGCTGTTTTTT.

The chain has TRBV7-3 and TRBJ1-2; no firm D call. Per the germline V gene, CDR1 is SGHTA and CDR2 is FQGTGA. Trimming stripped 0 bases from V and 8 bases from J, with 7 bases between. This CDR3 comprises 12 residues. The DNA of the CDR3 is TGTGCCAGCAGCTTAACGGGCCCGGGCTACACCTTC. This translates into CASSLTGPGYTF.

In this sample, this clonotype turned up many times. The rearrangement links TRBV5-6 to TRBJ2-5; D is undetermined. CDR3 length equals 11 residues. The ends were cut back, 5 bases at V and 4 bases at J, with 6 bases in the middle. Germline V lookup: CDR1 SGHDT, CDR2 YYEEEE. Here the CDR3 reads CASSFRETQYF. In nucleotides, the CDR3 is TGTGCCAGCAGTTTCCGAGAGACCCAGTACTTC.

The chain employs TRBV10-3 and TRBJ1-6; D is undetermined. Germline V gene sequence: CDR1 ENHRY, CDR2 SYGVKD. Trimming left V 4 bases short and J 8 bases short, with 15 bases between. The CDR3 is 15 residues long. In DNA, the CDR3 is TGTGCCATCAGTGGACCGGGAGTCAAGGATTCACCCCTCCACTTT. Its translation: CAISGPGVKDSPLHF.

This sequence joins TRBV20-1 and TRBJ1-1; D is uncertain. The CDR3 spans 12 residues. Germline lookup yields CDR1 DFQATT and CDR2 SNEGSKA (reference sequence). Deletions cut 0 bases from V and 5 bases from J, with 7 bases between. DNA of the CDR3: TGCAGTGCTAGAGATGGGGTTACTGAAGCTTTCTTT. This codes for CSARDGVTEAFF.

This chain's CDR3 is CASSLSWNTGELFF. In nucleotides, the CDR3 is TGTGCCAGCAGCTTAAGCTGGAACACCGGGGAGCTGTTTTTT. The chain has TRBV7-3 and TRBJ2-2, with D hard to call. The CDR3 has 14 amino acids. The V end was cut by 1 base, the J end by 1 base, with 4 bases between. Germline V gene sequence: CDR1 SGHTA, CDR2 FQGTGA.